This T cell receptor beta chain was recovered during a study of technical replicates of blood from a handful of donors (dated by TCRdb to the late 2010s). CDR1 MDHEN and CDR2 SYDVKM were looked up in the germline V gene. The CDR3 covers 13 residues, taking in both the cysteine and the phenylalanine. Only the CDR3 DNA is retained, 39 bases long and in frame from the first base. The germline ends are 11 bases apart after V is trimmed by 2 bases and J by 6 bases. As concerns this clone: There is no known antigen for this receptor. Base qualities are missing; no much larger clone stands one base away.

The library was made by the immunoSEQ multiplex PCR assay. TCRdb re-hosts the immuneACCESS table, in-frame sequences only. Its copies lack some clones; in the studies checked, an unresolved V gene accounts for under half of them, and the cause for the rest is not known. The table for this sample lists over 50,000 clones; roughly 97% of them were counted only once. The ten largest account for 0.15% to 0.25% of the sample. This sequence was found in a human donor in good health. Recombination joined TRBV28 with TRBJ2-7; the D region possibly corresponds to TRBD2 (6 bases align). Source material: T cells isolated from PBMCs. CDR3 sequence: CASSLNGDSEQYF. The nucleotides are TGTGCCAGCAGTTTAAACGGGGACTCCGAGCAGTACTTC.